A selection of T cell receptor beta chains follows, all from one sample in a study of blood T cell repertoires in COVID-19. Profiled with immunoSEQ multiplex PCR; TCRdb holds only in-frame clones, not every one. The table shows over 150,000 clones, with roughly 80% occurring only once. The sequenced material came from peripheral blood. The receptors here all came from a man in his sixties or seventies with active or convalescent COVID-19. CDR3s include the opening cysteine and the closing phenylalanine or tryptophan. The order of the fields is D gene, J gene, V gene, clone size, CDR3 length, CDR3 DNA, CDR3 protein. A D gene is named only where the DNA matches it firmly. The size field is filled for only some rows; it gives once, few, many or a size class.

D: -; J: TRBJ2-1; V: TRBV19; size: many; length: 14; DNA: TGTGCCAGTAGTATCGGCCAGGGGTGGAATGAGCAGTTCTTC; CDR3: CASSIGQGWNEQFF
D: -; J: TRBJ1-2; V: TRBV18; size: once; length: 14; DNA: TGTGCCAGCTCACCGCTCGACAGCAACTATGGCTACACCTTC; CDR3: CASSPLDSNYGYTF
D: -; J: TRBJ2-2; V: TRBV10-2; size: -; length: 16; DNA: TGCGCCAGCAGTGAGACATCCCCCCGGAACACCGGGGAGCTGTTTTTT; CDR3: CASSETSPRNTGELFF
D: TRBD1; J: TRBJ1-6; V: TRBV6-5; size: -; length: 16; DNA: TGTGCCAGCAGTTACGGTCGGAGAACAGGGGGTTCACCCCTCCACTTT; CDR3: CASSYGRRTGGSPLHF
D: TRBD2; J: TRBJ2-1; V: TRBV5-1; size: -; length: 15; DNA: TGCGCCAGCCGCCCAGGGACTAGCACCTACAATGAGCAGTTCTTC; CDR3: CASRPGTSTYNEQFF
D: TRBD2; J: TRBJ2-4; V: TRBV6-1; size: -; length: 20; DNA: TGTGCCAGCAGTGAAAGAAATCGGGGGGGGCCGATGGTAGCCAAAAACATTCAGTACTTC; CDR3: CASSERNRGGPMVAKNIQYF
D: TRBD1; J: TRBJ1-2; V: TRBV7-8; size: -; length: 15; DNA: TGTGCCAGCAGCTTAGTCAGGGGGCAGGGATATGGCTACACCTTC; CDR3: CASSLVRGQGYGYTF
D: TRBD1; J: TRBJ2-7; V: TRBV7-9; size: -; length: 14; DNA: TGTGCCAGCAGCCAGAAAGGACAGGGTTTCGAGCAGTACTTC; CDR3: CASSQKGQGFEQYF
D: TRBD2; J: TRBJ2-2; V: TRBV5-4; size: -; length: 16; DNA: TGTGCCAGCACCCAGGTAGCGGGAGCAAACACCGGGGAGCTGTTTTTT; CDR3: CASTQVAGANTGELFF
D: TRBD1; J: TRBJ2-1; V: TRBV24-1; size: -; length: 15; DNA: TGTGCCACCAGTGAAGGACAGGGGGATGACAATGAGCAGTTCTTC; CDR3: CATSEGQGDDNEQFF
D: TRBD2; J: TRBJ2-1; V: TRBV5-1; size: -; length: 15; DNA: TGCGCCAGCAGGAGCGGGGTTGACTCCTACAATGAGCAGTTCTTC; CDR3: CASRSGVDSYNEQFF
D: TRBD2; J: TRBJ2-2; V: TRBV3-1/TRBV3-2; size: once; length: 17; DNA: TGTGCCAGCAGCCAAGATGGAATAGCGGGGGAGACCGGGGAGCTGTTTTTT; CDR3: CASSQDGIAGETGELFF
D: TRBD1; J: TRBJ2-1; V: TRBV5-1; size: -; length: 17; DNA: TGCGCCAGCAGCTTGGATGGACAGGCCAGCTCCTACAATGAGCAGTTCTTC; CDR3: CASSLDGQASSYNEQFF
D: TRBD2; J: TRBJ2-7; V: TRBV28; size: -; length: 16; DNA: TGTGCCAGCAGTCCTCCCGGAGCGGGGTTCTCCTACGAGCAGTACTTC; CDR3: CASSPPGAGFSYEQYF
D: -; J: TRBJ1-2; V: TRBV24-1; size: -; length: 14; DNA: TGTGCCACCAGTGATTTGCGAGGGGGTGATGGCTACACCTTC; CDR3: CATSDLRGGDGYTF
D: TRBD1; J: TRBJ1-2; V: TRBV14; size: -; length: 15; DNA: TGTGCCAGCAGCCAAGGGGACAGGGGGGACTATGGCTACACCTTC; CDR3: CASSQGDRGDYGYTF
D: -; J: TRBJ2-7; V: TRBV30; size: -; length: 12; DNA: TGTGCCTGGAGTATTGTGCGTTACGAGCAGTACTTC; CDR3: CAWSIVRYEQYF
D: -; J: TRBJ1-1; V: TRBV10-3; size: -; length: 16; DNA: TGTGCCATCAGTGTTAGAGGTTGGGGGCCTGGGACTGAAGCTTTCTTT; CDR3: CAISVRGWGPGTEAFF
D: -; J: TRBJ2-4; V: TRBV6-5; size: -; length: 15; DNA: TGTGCCAGCAGTTACGGTAGAATAGCCAAAAACATTCAGTACTTC; CDR3: CASSYGRIAKNIQYF
D: TRBD1; J: TRBJ1-1; V: TRBV5-1; size: -; length: 16; DNA: TGCGCCAGCAGCTTGGGAAGGGGACAGATGAACACTGAAGCTTTCTTT; CDR3: CASSLGRGQMNTEAFF
D: -; J: TRBJ1-6; V: TRBV4-1; size: -; length: 16; DNA: TGCGCCAGCAGCCAAGGTTGGTCAGGGTTCAATTCACCCCTCCACTTT; CDR3: CASSQGWSGFNSPLHF
D: TRBD1; J: TRBJ1-1; V: TRBV14; size: -; length: 16; DNA: TGTGCCAGCAGCGGTCCCGGGACAGGGGTAAGGACTGAAGCTTTCTTT; CDR3: CASSGPGTGVRTEAFF
D: -; J: TRBJ2-7; V: TRBV27; size: few; length: 16; DNA: TGTGCCAGCAGTTCGGATCCGGGACACCTGCCCTACGAGCAGTACTTC; CDR3: CASSSDPGHLPYEQYF
D: TRBD1; J: TRBJ2-3; V: TRBV5-1; size: -; length: 14; DNA: TGCGCCAGCAGCTCCACAGGGGTCGCAGATACGCAGTATTTT; CDR3: CASSSTGVADTQYF
D: -; J: TRBJ2-1; V: TRBV18; size: -; length: 17; DNA: TGTGCCAGCTCAGCCGGCGTTCAGGGGAGCCTCTACAATGAGCAGTTCTTC; CDR3: CASSAGVQGSLYNEQFF
D: -; J: TRBJ1-1; V: TRBV12-3/TRBV12-4; size: few; length: 13; DNA: TGTGCCAGCAGTTTAAGGAGGGCGACTGAAGCTTTCTTT; CDR3: CASSLRRATEAFF
D: TRBD1; J: TRBJ2-7; V: TRBV11-2; size: -; length: 16; DNA: TGTGCCAGCAGCTTAAGAGCCGGGACAGTTACCTACGAGCAGTACTTC; CDR3: CASSLRAGTVTYEQYF
D: TRBD1; J: TRBJ2-7; V: TRBV6-6; size: -; length: 15; DNA: TGTGCCAGCAGTTCATCCGGACAGGGGGGCTACGAGCAGTACTTC; CDR3: CASSSSGQGGYEQYF
D: -; J: TRBJ1-5; V: TRBV7-8; size: -; length: 16; DNA: TGTGCCAGCAGCTTACAGGTCCGAAATAGCAATCAGCCCCAGCATTTT; CDR3: CASSLQVRNSNQPQHF
D: TRBD2; J: TRBJ2-1; V: TRBV24-1; size: -; length: 16; DNA: TGTGCCACCAGTGCCGGGGGGGAGGGGACCTACAATGAGCAGTTCTTC; CDR3: CATSAGGEGTYNEQFF
D: -; J: TRBJ1-1; V: TRBV7-2; size: -; length: 15; DNA: TGTGCCAGCAGCCCCTCCCGGGTCCGGGGGGCTGAGGCTTTCTTT; CDR3: CASSPSRVRGAEAFF
D: -; J: TRBJ2-5; V: TRBV12-3/TRBV12-4; size: -; length: 13; DNA: TGTGCCAGCAGTCTCAGGGACCAAGAGACCCAGTACTTC; CDR3: CASSLRDQETQYF
D: -; J: TRBJ2-3; V: TRBV29-1; size: -; length: 13; DNA: TGCAGCGTTGACCAGGGTCAGTCAGATACGCAGTATTTT; CDR3: CSVDQGQSDTQYF
D: -; J: TRBJ1-2; V: TRBV5-4; size: -; length: 14; DNA: TGTGCCAGCAGCCGAGTGCAGGGGATTTCTGGCTACACCTTC; CDR3: CASSRVQGISGYTF
D: TRBD2; J: TRBJ2-1; V: TRBV3-1/TRBV3-2; size: many; length: 16; DNA: TGTGCCAGCAGCCATCCTCGGACTAGCGGGCTCAATGAGCAGTTCTTC; CDR3: CASSHPRTSGLNEQFF
D: -; J: TRBJ2-6; V: TRBV7-2; size: few; length: 15; DNA: TGTGCCAGCAGCTCCAGGGGCTCTGGGGCCAACGTCCTGACTTTC; CDR3: CASSSRGSGANVLTF
D: -; J: TRBJ1-6; V: TRBV27; size: -; length: 16; DNA: TGTGCCAGCAGGCCTCCCCAGTCAGGGAAGGCTTCACCCCTCCACTTT; CDR3: CASRPPQSGKASPLHF
D: -; J: TRBJ1-5; V: TRBV2; size: -; length: 15; DNA: TGTGCCAGCAGGCGAGGGATAGTCCCATATCAGCCCCAGCATTTT; CDR3: CASRRGIVPYQPQHF
D: -; J: TRBJ1-2; V: TRBV30; size: -; length: 12; DNA: TGTGCCTGGAGTACCAGGACGGGAGGCTACACCTTC; CDR3: CAWSTRTGGYTF
D: TRBD1; J: TRBJ2-7; V: TRBV9; size: -; length: 14; DNA: TGTGCCAGCAGCCCCGGACAGGGGCTCTACGAGCAGTACTTC; CDR3: CASSPGQGLYEQYF
D: -; J: TRBJ2-7; V: TRBV29-1; size: -; length: 12; DNA: TGCAGCGTAGGGACATCCTCCTACGAGCAGTACTTC; CDR3: CSVGTSSYEQYF
D: -; J: TRBJ2-3; V: TRBV11-3; size: -; length: 13; DNA: TGTGCCAGCAGCTTGGGGGCCGCAGATACGCAGTATTTT; CDR3: CASSLGAADTQYF
D: -; J: TRBJ1-3; V: TRBV18; size: -; length: 16; DNA: TGTGCCAGCTCACCACCCGAGGGAAACTCTGGAAACACCATATATTTT; CDR3: CASSPPEGNSGNTIYF
D: TRBD2; J: TRBJ2-5; V: TRBV7-2; size: -; length: 14; DNA: TGTGCCAGCAGCCTAAGCGGGGTTAAGGCGACCCAGTACTTC; CDR3: CASSLSGVKATQYF
D: -; J: TRBJ1-5; V: TRBV5-8; size: -; length: 15; DNA: TGTGCCAGCAGCTCGGGACACTATAGCAATCAGCCCCAGCATTTT; CDR3: CASSSGHYSNQPQHF
D: -; J: TRBJ2-7; V: TRBV7-9; size: few; length: 13; DNA: TGTGCCAGCAGCCCGCATCGGGAGTACGAGCAGTACTTC; CDR3: CASSPHREYEQYF
D: -; J: TRBJ1-3; V: TRBV9; size: -; length: 11; DNA: TGTGCCAGCAGCCAGGGAAACACCATATATTTT; CDR3: CASSQGNTIYF
D: TRBD2; J: TRBJ2-2; V: TRBV3-1/TRBV3-2; size: few; length: 13; DNA: TGTGCCAGCAGCCACGGGACTAGTGGGGAGCTGTTTTTT; CDR3: CASSHGTSGELFF
D: TRBD1; J: TRBJ2-2; V: TRBV4-1; size: -; length: 17; DNA: TGCGCCAGCAGCCAACAATGGACAGGGGAGAACACCGGGGAGCTGTTTTTT; CDR3: CASSQQWTGENTGELFF
D: -; J: TRBJ1-1; V: TRBV7-6; size: -; length: 14; DNA: TGTGCCAGCAGCCTACGGGACACCAACACTGAAGCTTTCTTT; CDR3: CASSLRDTNTEAFF
D: TRBD1; J: TRBJ1-6; V: TRBV12-3/TRBV12-4; size: many; length: 13; DNA: TGTGCCAGCATGGCAGGGGGCCAATCACCCCTCCACTTT; CDR3: CASMAGGQSPLHF
D: -; J: TRBJ1-5; V: TRBV28; size: -; length: 15; DNA: TGTGCCAGCAAACCCTCCGGACAGTCAAATCAGCCCCAGCATTTT; CDR3: CASKPSGQSNQPQHF
D: TRBD2; J: TRBJ2-1; V: TRBV10-3; size: -; length: 18; DNA: TGTGCCACCAACCTCGGGACTAGCGGGACGAGCTCCTACAATGAGCAGTTCTTC; CDR3: CATNLGTSGTSSYNEQFF
D: -; J: TRBJ1-1; V: TRBV2; size: few; length: 12; DNA: TGTGCCAGTGCAGGAGGCCACACTGAAGCTTTCTTT; CDR3: CASAGGHTEAFF
D: TRBD1; J: TRBJ2-7; V: TRBV7-8; size: -; length: 14; DNA: TGTGCCAGCAGCCGAGGGGGCGACCACTACGAGCAGTACTTC; CDR3: CASSRGGDHYEQYF
D: TRBD2; J: TRBJ2-2; V: TRBV7-2; size: -; length: 15; DNA: TGTGCCAGCAGCAAAGGCGGGGGAAACACCGGGGAGCTGTTTTTT; CDR3: CASSKGGGNTGELFF
D: -; J: TRBJ1-5; V: TRBV2; size: -; length: 14; DNA: TGTGCCAGCCGCCGGGGGGATAGCAATCAGCCCCAGCATTTT; CDR3: CASRRGDSNQPQHF